What follows describes a single T cell receptor (beta chain). After isolation, RNA underwent reverse transcription to generate cDNA as the sequencing template. Assay: immunoSEQ multiplex PCR; the TCRdb copy retains only in-frame clones and omits some. Of about 140,000 clones detected, approximately 80% appear once; the ten largest clones hold around a quarter. This sample is drawn from a study of CD8+ T cells in alopecia areata. Specified treatment: oral pan-JAK inhibitor, 5-10 mg twice daily. In alopecia areata patients, both lesional scalp punch biopsies and peripheral blood were collected. This TCR derives from a human donor with alopecia areata. Sequenced here: CD8+ T cells sorted from blood, sampled at week 4, from a patient treated with tofacitinib.

This CDR3 is CASSLVPGAETQYF. Written as DNA, the CDR3 is TGTGCCAGCAGCTTAGTCCCGGGGGCAGAGACCCAGTACTTC. The chain carries TRBV7-8 and TRBJ2-5; the D gene could be TRBD1 or TRBD2 (6 bases each). Germline CDR1 SGHVS, CDR2 FQNEAQ. The CDR3 contains 14 residues. V lost 1 base to trimming and J lost 4 bases, with 10 bases between them.